The sequence of this T cell receptor beta chain was determined in a study of CD8 T cells in Susac syndrome. This CDR3 has 11 amino acids. CDR1 LNHDA and CDR2 SQIVND come from the germline V gene (reference sequence). V shed 10 bases and J shed 10 bases, with 14 bases lying between them. An amount of RNA that ranged from roughly 0.45 to 1 ug was reverse transcribed with random hexamers. The TCR beta CDR3 was amplified by immunoSEQ multiplex PCR across 54 Vbeta, 13 Jbeta. TCRdb re-called the immunoSEQ multiplex PCR reads with MiXCR, one entry per CDR3 protein. The sample consists of 110,000 to 150,000 distinct CDR3 sequences, approximately 95% of them appearing once. The study sequenced TCR beta in blood CD8+ and CD4+ T cells. FACS enriched CD8+ TEMRA cells, while bulk CD8+ and CD4+ were negatively isolated.

The chain links TRBV19 to TRBJ2-1; D unclear. The receptor was derived from a human donor in good health. Sequencing input: CD8+ T cells from PBMCs. The CDR3 reads CATGPSNEQFF. CDR3 nucleotide sequence: TGTGCCACCGGGCCCAGTAACGAGCAGTTCTTC. Using reference TRBV19 and TRBJ2-1 for the parts outside the CDR3, the full variable domain is DGGITQSPKYLFRKEGQNVTLSCEQNLNHDAMYWYRQDPGQGLRLIYYSQIVNDFQKGDIAEGYSVSREKKESFPLTVTSAQKNPTAFYLCATGPSNEQFFGPGTRLTVL.